Below, 18 T cell receptor beta chains from the same sample are listed, as sequenced in a study of blood T cell repertoires in COVID-19. TCRdb keeps only in-frame clones here, not all; method: immunoSEQ multiplex PCR. This table holds around 48,000 clones, approximately 89% found once. The sequenced material came from peripheral blood. These receptors were obtained from a man in his 60s with active or convalescent COVID-19.

This chain links TRBV28 with TRBJ1-3, with TRBD1 identical over 7 bases. The CDR3 runs 16 residues. Per the germline V gene, CDR1 is MDHEN and CDR2 is SYDVKM. V lost 5 bases, J lost 8 bases, and 15 bases stayed unmatched. The CDR3 region is CASSETTGTLADTIYF. For the CDR3, the DNA is TGTGCCAGCAGTGAGACGACAGGGACCTTGGCGGACACCATATATTTT.

This clone has only one observation. V gene TRBV5-6 combines with J gene TRBJ2-7; 9 bases align to TRBD2. CDR1 is SGHDT and CDR2 is YYEEEE in the germline V gene. The CDR3 has 15 amino acids. V lost 1 base and J lost 4; bases outside the gene matches: 6. CDR3 amino acids: CASSLFSSGVYEQYF. CDR3 coding DNA: TGTGCCAGCAGCTTGTTTTCTAGCGGGGTGTACGAGCAGTACTTC.

This sequence joins TRBV5-1 and TRBJ1-1, with D maybe TRBD1 (5 bases). Trimming removed 3 bases at V and 5 bases at J, with 14 bases between. The CDR3 is 14 residues long. The germline V gene has CDR1 SGHRS and CDR2 YFSETQ. CDR3 DNA: TGCGCCAGCAGCTATGGGGCCGGGGGGACTGAAGCTTTCTTT. This codes for CASSYGAGGTEAFF.

This clone showed up just once. The chain combines TRBV3-1 (or the pseudogene TRBV3-2) with TRBJ1-2, with 12 bases that match TRBD1. V was pared by 5 bases and J by 7 bases, with 8 bases of the junction left unmatched. The CDR3 has 15 residues. Per germline, CDR1 LGHDT and CDR2 YNNKEL (reference sequence). The CDR3 DNA sequence: TGTGCCAGCAGCGTCGGGGACAGGGGGCTTGGTGGCTACACCTTC. Protein: CASSVGDRGLGGYTF.

V and J are TRBV5-1 and TRBJ2-2; D might be TRBD1 (6 bases). Germline CDR1 is SGHRS and CDR2 is YFSETQ. The CDR3 consists of 14 residues. The V and J ends lost 4 bases and 6 bases respectively, with 13 bases between them. The CDR3 region is CASSVVTGPGELFF. The DNA for the CDR3 is TGCGCCAGCAGCGTAGTAACAGGGCCCGGGGAGCTGTTTTTT.

The chain combines TRBV27 with TRBJ2-7; D might be TRBD1 (5 bases). With 6 bases removed from V and 1 base from J, the gap between germline ends came to 16 bases. The CDR3 has 15 amino acids. From germline, CDR1 is MNHEY and CDR2 SMNVEV (reference sequence). The CDR3, as DNA: TGTGCCAGCAGATTCGCAAGGGGCACGTCCTACGAGCAGTACTTC. Protein: CASRFARGTSYEQYF.

The chain recombines TRBV18 with TRBJ2-7, with 10 bases matching TRBD2. Germline V gene data show CDR1 as KGHSH and CDR2 as LQKENI. The trim removed 3 bases at V and 6 bases at J, leaving 11 bases unmatched. The CDR3 spans 16 residues. The chain's CDR3 is CASSPLGGAGGREQYF. The CDR3 DNA sequence: TGTGCCAGCTCACCCCTCGGGGGAGCGGGGGGGCGCGAGCAGTACTTC.

The chain employs TRBV7-2 and TRBJ1-2; 10 bases match TRBD1. The CDR3 totals 13 residues. CDR1 SGHTA and CDR2 FQGNSA come from the germline V gene. The V and J ends lost 3 bases and 6 bases, in that order; junction bases with no gene match: 1. This chain's CDR3 is CASSFGTGDGYTF. In nucleotides, the CDR3 is TGTGCCAGCAGCTTTGGGACAGGGGATGGCTACACCTTC.

About this clone: At one boundary the junction diverges from the germline segment, which might be a read error. The chain carries TRBV7-3 and TRBJ1-4, with 8 nucleotides matching TRBD1. Germline V gene data show CDR1 as SGHTA and CDR2 as FQGTGA. The CDR3 runs to 15 residues. Here the CDR3 reads CASSIGTGGNGKLFF. CDR3 bases: TGTGCCAGCAGCATAGGGACAGGAGGAAATGGAAAACTGTTTTTT.

This clone was picked up one time. The chain employs TRBV4-1 and TRBJ1-6; 11 bases align to TRBD1. V trimming: 0 bases; J trimming: 9 bases; junction bases outside the gene matches: 10. This CDR3 contains 18 residues. Germline V gives CDR1 MGHRA, CDR2 YSYEKL. Here the CDR3 reads CASSQDGRDRGSSSPLHF. The CDR3 DNA reads TGCGCCAGCAGCCAAGACGGCCGGGACAGGGGGTCGAGTTCACCCCTCCACTTT.

The sample holds one count of this clone. This sequence joins TRBV3-1 (or the pseudogene TRBV3-2) and TRBJ2-5; D is possibly TRBD2 (6 bases). V lost 3 bases and J lost 6, with 11 bases in between. The CDR3 loop spans 13 amino acids. Germline values: CDR1 LGHDT, CDR2 YNNKEL (reference sequence). CDR3 loop: CASSQGEDQTQYF. As DNA, the CDR3 is TGTGCCAGCAGCCAGGGGGAGGACCAGACCCAGTACTTC.

CDR3 sequence (DNA): TGCGCCAGCAGCGCCGGACAGGGTCTCGGCACTGAAGCTTTCTTT. Amino acids: CASSAGQGLGTEAFF. V gene TRBV5-1 combines with J gene TRBJ1-1, with 8 bases aligning to TRBD1. Germline assignment: CDR1 SGHRS and CDR2 YFSETQ. This CDR3 comprises 15 residues. V gave up 4 bases and J gave up 4 bases; unmatched junction bases: 9. The full variable domain, its missing parts supplied by reference TRBV5-1 and TRBJ1-1, is KAGVTQTPRYLIKTRGQQVTLSCSPISGHRSVSWYQQTPGQGLQFLFEYFSETQRNKGNFPGRFSGRQFSNSRSEMNVSTLELGDSALYLCASSAGQGLGTEAFFGQGTRLTVV.

The rearrangement uses TRBV6-1 and TRBJ2-5, with 9 bases aligning to TRBD1. From germline, CDR1 is MNHNS and CDR2 SASEGT. The CDR3 contains 17 residues. The V gene end was trimmed by 1 base and the J gene end by 5 bases; junction bases not matched to a gene: 11. Here the CDR3 reads CASSEGRGDRVSETQYF. CDR3 nucleotide sequence: TGTGCCAGCAGTGAAGGGAGGGGGGACAGGGTATCCGAGACCCAGTACTTC.

This clone was detected only once. The chain combines TRBV6-5 with TRBJ2-3; 10 bases fit TRBD1. Germline lookup yields CDR1 MNHEY and CDR2 SVGAGI. V trimming: 3 bases; J trimming: 7 bases; junction bases outside the gene matches: 4. CDR3 length: 14 residues. This CDR3 reads CASSYWDRGYTQYF. In DNA, the CDR3 is TGTGCCAGCAGTTATTGGGACAGGGGATATACGCAGTATTTT.

This clone was seen a handful of times. The rearrangement links TRBV2 to TRBJ2-1; 7 nucleotides align to TRBD1. CDR1 is SNHLY and CDR2 is FYNNEI in the germline V gene. The CDR3 is 13 amino acids. Trimming cost V 7 bases and J 4 bases; bases outside gene matches: 4. The DNA of the CDR3 is TGTGCCAGCAACCAACAGGGGTACAATGAGCAGTTCTTC. This gives the protein CASNQQGYNEQFF.

This chain uses TRBV18 with TRBJ1-4; D remains unclear. V was trimmed by 6 bases and J by 5 bases, leaving 10 bases between them. From germline, CDR1 is KGHSH and CDR2 LQKENI. CDR3 length: 13 amino acids. The CDR3 here is CASSTALNEKLFF. CDR3 coding DNA: TGTGCCAGCTCGACCGCACTAAATGAAAAACTGTTTTTT.

The genes are TRBV2 and TRBJ2-7; D perhaps matches TRBD2 (5 bases). The CDR3 spans 11 residues. The V gene lost 8 bases and the J gene lost 2 bases, with 7 bases spanning the gap. Germline assignment: CDR1 SNHLY and CDR2 FYNNEI. CDR3 region: CASDGTYEQYF. Here the CDR3 DNA reads TGTGCCAGCGACGGGACCTACGAGCAGTACTTC.

This chain uses TRBV7-3 with TRBJ1-1; D is unresolved. This CDR3 has 13 residues. Looked up from germline, CDR1 is SGHTA and CDR2 is FQGTGA. Trimming removed 5 bases from V and 0 bases from J, with 7 bases in between. CDR3 region: CASSQTLNTEAFF. CDR3 in DNA: TGTGCCAGCAGCCAGACTTTGAACACTGAAGCTTTCTTT.